Each of the 27 T cell receptor beta chains below was sequenced from the same sample in a study of shared clonotypes between healthy human individuals. Clones were sequenced by immunoSEQ multiplex PCR, and TCRdb holds only the in-frame ones, with some missing. The table lists about 670,000 clones, 55% to 75% of them singletons. The specimen sequenced was memory CD4+ T cells sorted from blood. The subset was: CD45RA-negative fraction. The receptors stem from a woman under 40 in good health.

This clone was detected only a few times. This chain joins TRBV5-4 and TRBJ2-1, with TRBD2 matching over 8 bases. Germline V CDR1 and CDR2: SGHNT, YYREEE (reference sequence). The CDR3 sequence is 15 residues long. V was pared by 4 bases and J by 4 bases, with 7 bases of the junction left unmatched. The CDR3 sequence: CASSASSGSYNEQFF. For the CDR3, the DNA is TGTGCCAGCAGCGCATCTAGCGGGTCATACAATGAGCAGTTCTTC. The full variable domain, in which reference TRBV5-4 and TRBJ2-1 provide the parts outside the CDR3, is ETGVTQSPTHLIKTRGQQVTLRCSSQSGHNTVSWYQQALGQGPQFIFQYYREEENGRGNFPPRFSGLQFPNYSSELNVNALELDDSALYLCASSASSGSYNEQFFGPGTRLTVL.

A single count supports this clone. This chain uses TRBV27 with TRBJ1-5; D unresolved. The germline V and J ends were trimmed by 5 bases and 0 bases, with 8 bases remaining between them. The CDR3 extends over 14 amino acids. From germline, CDR1 is MNHEY and CDR2 SMNVEV (reference sequence). The CDR3 loop is CASSGRYSNQPQHF. The CDR3 coding sequence is TGTGCCAGCAGTGGACGGTATAGCAATCAGCCCCAGCATTTT.

CDR3 protein: CASSFVGGSSYNEQFF. The CDR3, as DNA: TGTGCCAGCAGTTTCGTCGGGGGTAGTTCCTACAATGAGCAGTTCTTC. The chain uses TRBV28 and TRBJ2-1; tentatively, D is TRBD2 (6 bases). Trimming took 3 bases from V and 1 from J, leaving 13 bases between them. The CDR3 is 16 amino acids. From germline, CDR1 is MDHEN and CDR2 SYDVKM.

The chain carries TRBV19 and TRBJ2-2; maybe TRBD1 (5 bases). The CDR3 is 14 residues long. Trimming pared 7 bases from V and 0 bases from J, leaving 9 bases between. From germline, CDR1 is LNHDA and CDR2 SQIVND (reference sequence). The CDR3 region is CASKGRANTGELFF. CDR3 bases: TGTGCCAGTAAAGGCAGGGCGAACACCGGGGAGCTGTTTTTT. Full variable domain (rest looked up from reference TRBV19 and TRBJ2-2): DGGITQSPKYLFRKEGQNVTLSCEQNLNHDAMYWYRQDPGQGLRLIYYSQIVNDFQKGDIAEGYSVSREKKESFPLTVTSAQKNPTAFYLCASKGRANTGELFFGEGSRLTVL.

The V and J genes are TRBV15 and TRBJ1-3; perhaps TRBD1 as D (5 bases). Germline values: CDR1 LNHNV, CDR2 YYDKDF (reference sequence). Trimming took 0 bases from V and 3 from J, leaving 15 bases between them. The CDR3 is made up of 17 amino acids. CDR3 nucleotide sequence: TGTGCCACCAGCAGAGATGCCTCGGGCAGGGTTGGAAACACCATATATTTT. Protein: CATSRDASGRVGNTIYF. The whole variable domain, remainder taken from reference TRBV15 and TRBJ1-3, is DAMVIQNPRYQVTQFGKPVTLSCSQTLNHNVMYWYQQKSSQAPKLLFHYYDKDFNNEADTPDNFQSRRPNTSFCFLDIRSPGLGDTAMYLCATSRDASGRVGNTIYFGEGSWLTVV.

This clone was observed a single time. The genes are TRBV9 and TRBJ2-5; the D is unclear. The CDR3 runs to 15 residues. Per the germline V gene, CDR1 is SGDLS and CDR2 is YYNGEE. V was clipped by 4 bases and J by 5 bases, with 18 bases between them. CDR3 nucleotide sequence: TGTGCCAGCAGCCCCCCTCCCCGGTTGGGGGAGACCCAGTACTTC. Translating gives CASSPPPRLGETQYF.

This chain links TRBV28 with TRBJ2-7, with no clear D. CDR1 is MDHEN and CDR2 is SYDVKM in the germline V gene. The CDR3 has 14 amino acids. Trimming took 3 bases from V and 7 from J, leaving 16 bases between them. The CDR3 coding sequence is TGTGCCAGCAGTTTTTCTAGATTCCCCGAAGAGCAGTACTTC. This codes for CASSFSRFPEEQYF.

The chain employs TRBV6-4 and TRBJ2-1, with 9 bases identical to TRBD2. After removal of 3 bases from V and 10 bases from J, the junction contained 7 bases not matched to a gene. CDR1 and CDR2 (germline): MRHNA, SNTAGT. This CDR3 has 14 amino acids. The CDR3 is CASSDSGSLGEQFF. DNA of the CDR3: TGTGCCAGCAGTGATAGCGGGAGCCTTGGGGAGCAGTTCTTC.

This chain connects TRBV7-2 to TRBJ2-6, with D uncertain. Between the trimmed V and J ends, which lost 7 bases and 7 bases, there was a span of 17 bases. Germline lookup yields CDR1 SGHTA and CDR2 FQGNSA. The CDR3 length is 15 residues. CDR3 nucleotide sequence: TGTGCCAGCATCCCCGGACCGAGCCGTGCCAACGTCCTGACTTTC. This translates into CASIPGPSRANVLTF. The complete variable domain, with remaining parts taken from reference TRBV7-2 and TRBJ2-6, reads GAGVSQSPSNKVTEKGKDVELRCDPISGHTALYWYRQSLGQGLEFLIYFQGNSAPDKSGLPSDRFSAERTGGSVSTLTIQRTQQEDSAVYLCASIPGPSRANVLTFGAGSRLTVL.

V gene TRBV28 combines with J gene TRBJ1-1; no reliable D call. The CDR3 loop spans 14 amino acids. Germline CDR1 and CDR2: MDHEN and SYDVKM. V was clipped by 4 bases and J by 4 bases, with 13 bases between them. DNA for the CDR3: TGTGCCAGCAGTTCGCCGGTAGGAGGCACTGAAGCTTTCTTT. It is translated as CASSSPVGGTEAFF.

This clone occurred once. The rearrangement uses TRBV11-2 and TRBJ2-5; 11 bases map to TRBD1. The J call may be in error: the DNA end matches TRBJ2-7 better. There are 15 residues in the CDR3. CDR1 SGHAT and CDR2 FQNNGV come from the germline V gene. CDR3 DNA: TGTGCCAGCAGCACCCGGACAGGGGGCATATACGAGCAGTACTTC. As protein: CASSTRTGGIYEQYF.

The chain recombines TRBV7-2 with TRBJ2-7; the D gene is possibly TRBD1 (6 bases). Germline CDR1 and CDR2: SGHTA and FQGNSA. V dropped 3 bases and J dropped 6 bases, with 12 bases sitting between them. The CDR3 sequence is 13 residues long. The CDR3 protein is CASSFTGFGEQYF. The CDR3 coding sequence is TGTGCCAGCAGCTTTACAGGGTTCGGCGAGCAGTACTTC.

J is TRBJ2-3 and V is TRBV11-2, with 7 bases matching TRBD2. Germline V lookup: CDR1 SGHAT, CDR2 FQNNGV. The J segment lost 4 bases and the V segment lost 8 bases, leaving 3 bases of the junction unmatched. CDR3 length: 12 amino acids. In nucleotides, the CDR3 is TGTGCCAGCGAGGGGAGGGCAGATACGCAGTATTTT. Encoded protein: CASEGRADTQYF. The full variable domain, completed using reference TRBV11-2 and TRBJ2-3, is EAGVAQSPRYKIIEKRQSVAFWCNPISGHATLYWYQQILGQGPKLLIQFQNNGVVDDSQLPKDRFSAERLKGVDSTLKIQPAKLEDSAVYLCASEGRADTQYFGPGTRLTVL.

The V and J genes are TRBV2 and TRBJ1-5; the match to TRBD1 covers 7 bases. After removal of 4 bases from V and 6 bases from J, the junction contained 9 bases not matched to a gene. There are 15 residues in the CDR3. Germline V CDR1 and CDR2: SNHLY, FYNNEI. CDR3 sequence reads: CASSAGGTLGQPQHF. The CDR3 nucleotides read TGTGCCAGCAGTGCAGGGGGGACCTTAGGTCAGCCCCAGCATTTT.

The chain links TRBV19 to TRBJ2-2, with 7 positions matching TRBD2. This CDR3 region has 16 residues. In germline, CDR1 is LNHDA, CDR2 SQIVND (reference sequence). The junction had 2 bases not matched to a gene; V was cut back by 1 base and J by 0 bases. For the CDR3, the DNA is TGTGCCAGTAGTATAGTAGCGGGTACGAACACCGGGGAGCTGTTTTTT. Encoded protein: CASSIVAGTNTGELFF.

The J gene is TRBJ2-1, the V gene TRBV28, with D unclear. CDR1 and CDR2 from the germline V gene are MDHEN and SYDVKM. CDR3 length equals 15 residues. The V end lost 2 bases, the J end lost 0 bases, and 8 bases lay between the germline ends. The CDR3 is CASSLGPPSYNEQFF. The CDR3, as DNA: TGTGCCAGCAGTTTAGGGCCCCCCTCCTACAATGAGCAGTTCTTC.

Comments on this clone: Other DNA sequences in the sample encode the same CDR3. The chain is built from TRBV27 and TRBJ2-2; no definite D call. This CDR3 has 12 residues. The ends were cut back, 5 bases at V and 4 bases at J, with 5 bases in the middle. Germline values: CDR1 MNHEY, CDR2 SMNVEV (reference sequence). The CDR3, as DNA: TGTGCCAGCAGTCCCCTCACCGGGGAGCTGTTTTTT. Translated: CASSPLTGELFF.

CDR3 nucleotides: TGTGCCATCAGTGGGAGGGCGGATACGCAGTATTTT. It translates to CAISGRADTQYF. The rearrangement joins TRBV10-3 to TRBJ2-3; a weak D match, TRBD2 (6 bases). Germline V gives CDR1 ENHRY, CDR2 SYGVKD. Deletions cut 4 bases from V and 6 bases from J, with 8 bases between. This CDR3 comprises 12 residues.

V and J are TRBV27 and TRBJ2-7; 12 bases map to TRBD2. The CDR3 consists of 14 residues. The germline CDR1 and CDR2 sequences are MNHEY and SMNVEV (reference sequence). With 9 bases clipped from V and 1 base from J, the junction kept 4 bases outside the gene matches. DNA for the CDR3: TGTGCCAGAAGCGGACTAGCGGGGTCCTACGAGCAGTACTTC. Protein sequence: CARSGLAGSYEQYF.

This clone was counted only a few times. The chain carries TRBV7-9 and TRBJ2-6, with unresolved D. The CDR3 totals 15 residues. Deletions cut 2 bases from V and 2 bases from J, with 7 bases between. Per germline, CDR1 SEHNR and CDR2 FQNEAQ (reference sequence). Here the CDR3 DNA reads TGTGCCAGCAGCTTATCAGGCCCTGGGGCCAACGTCCTGACTTTC. This codes for CASSLSGPGANVLTF.

This clone was observed once. The chain couples TRBV6-6 to TRBJ2-7, with 8 bases matching TRBD1. CDR1 MNHNY and CDR2 SVGAGI come from the germline V gene (reference sequence). The V and J ends lost 6 bases and 7 bases, in that order; junction bases with no gene match: 8. The CDR3 runs 13 residues. As DNA, the CDR3 is TGTGCCAGCAGCCGCGACAGGGGCTTTGAGCAGTACTTC. This encodes CASSRDRGFEQYF.

With respect to this clone: The same CDR3 is also encoded by other DNA sequences in this sample. CDR3 in amino acids: CASSGASGSYNEQFF. DNA for the CDR3: TGCGCCAGCAGCGGAGCTAGTGGCTCCTACAATGAGCAGTTCTTC. The chain employs TRBV5-1 and TRBJ2-1, with D unclear. V was clipped by 4 bases and J by 0 bases, with 11 bases between them. This CDR3 is 15 amino acids long. The V gene's germline CDR1 is SGHRS and CDR2 YFSETQ.

The chain links TRBV27 to TRBJ2-5; D is possibly TRBD1 (5 bases). Germline V lookup: CDR1 MNHEY, CDR2 SMNVEV (reference sequence). The CDR3 is made up of 15 amino acids. With 8 bases removed from V and 4 bases from J, the gap between germline ends came to 20 bases. The CDR3, as DNA: TGTGCCAGCTCCGGACCCTTTCAGGGAACAGAGACCCAGTACTTC. The encoded protein is CASSGPFQGTETQYF.

The chain carries TRBV10-1 and TRBJ2-2; TRBD1 aligns across 8 bases. Per the germline V gene, CDR1 is WNHNN and CDR2 is SYGVQD (reference sequence). V was pared by 2 bases and J by 4 bases, with 3 bases of the junction left unmatched. The CDR3 runs to 15 residues. Here the CDR3 DNA reads TGCGCCAGCAGTGAGGGACAGGGACGCACCGGGGAGCTGTTTTTT. It translates to CASSEGQGRTGELFF.

Turning to this clone: Since a much larger clone is just one base distant, this may be a read error. Other DNA sequences in this specimen translate into the identical CDR3. The rearrangement uses TRBV11-2 and TRBJ1-5; TRBD1 is a possible D gene (5 bases). From germline, CDR1 is SGHAT and CDR2 FQNNGV. Trimming took 0 bases from V and 2 from J, leaving 5 bases between them. The CDR3 length is 14 residues. CDR3 nucleotides: TGTGCCAGCAGCTTAGAAGGGGGCAATCAGCCCCAGCATTTT. This sequence encodes CASSLEGGNQPQHF.

J is TRBJ2-3 and V is TRBV7-2; 15 bases line up with TRBD2. Germline assignment: CDR1 SGHTA and CDR2 FQGNSA. Unmatched junction bases numbered 5, after V lost 5 bases and J lost 5 bases. This CDR3 is 16 amino acids long. The CDR3 loop reads CASSDGLAGGVDTQYF. Written as DNA, the CDR3 is TGTGCCAGCAGCGACGGACTAGCGGGAGGGGTAGATACGCAGTATTTT.

This clone has ten or more counts. The sample holds other DNA sequences that translate to the same CDR3. The V call is TRBV28, the J call TRBJ2-7; tentative D call: TRBD2 (6 bases). Germline loops: CDR1 MDHEN, CDR2 SYDVKM. Trimming pared 5 bases from V and 4 bases from J, leaving 12 bases between. CDR3 length: 13 residues. The CDR3 nucleotides are TGTGCCAGCAGTCCAAGCCGGGGGTACGAGCAGTACTTC. Translated, it gives CASSPSRGYEQYF.